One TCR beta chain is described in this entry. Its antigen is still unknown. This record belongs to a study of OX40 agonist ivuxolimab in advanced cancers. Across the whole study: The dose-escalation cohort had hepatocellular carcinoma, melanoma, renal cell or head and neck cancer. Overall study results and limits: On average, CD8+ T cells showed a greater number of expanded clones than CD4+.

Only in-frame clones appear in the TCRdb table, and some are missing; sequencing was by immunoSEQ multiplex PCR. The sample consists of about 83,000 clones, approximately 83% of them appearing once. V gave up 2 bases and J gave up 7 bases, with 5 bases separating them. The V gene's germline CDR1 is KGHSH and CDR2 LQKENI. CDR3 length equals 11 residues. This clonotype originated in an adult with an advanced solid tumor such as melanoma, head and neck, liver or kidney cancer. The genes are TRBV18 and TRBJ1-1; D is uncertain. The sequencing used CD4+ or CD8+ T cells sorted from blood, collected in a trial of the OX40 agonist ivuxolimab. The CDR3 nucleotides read TGTGCCAGCTCACCAGGGTTTGAAGCTTTCTTT. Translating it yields CASSPGFEAFF.